These 9 T cell receptor beta chains originate from one sample sequenced in a study of T cell repertoires in cytomegalovirus infection. TCRdb ran MiXCR on the reads and lists one entry per CDR3 protein. The sample consists of under 800,000 distinct CDR3 sequences, roughly 26% of them appearing once. Material: CD8+ T cells from PBMCs. These TCRs come from a human donor in good health (CMV status not recorded). Some clones in this sample may be carry-over from other donors' samples.

This clonotype was seen at least ten times. V gene TRBV7-2 combines with J gene TRBJ2-1, with D possibly matching TRBD1 (6 bases). Between the trimmed V and J ends, which lost 3 bases and 5 bases, there was a span of 11 bases. Germline V gene lookup returns CDR1 SGHTA and CDR2 FQGNSA. This CDR3 is 14 amino acids long. CDR3 nucleotide sequence: TGTGCCAGCAGCTTTGGGGGACAAAACAATGAGCAGTTCTTC. Protein product: CASSFGGQNNEQFF.

The chain employs TRBV29-1 and TRBJ1-2; the D is unclear. The V gene lost 5 bases and the J gene lost 5 bases, with 21 bases spanning the gap. The CDR3 runs 15 residues. The germline CDR1 and CDR2 sequences are SQVTM and ANQGSEA. CDR3 nucleotides: TGCAGCGTTCGGGCCCGTTTTAAGAAGATATATGGCTACACCTTC. Amino acids: CSVRARFKKIYGYTF.

The rearrangement joins TRBV28 to TRBJ1-5; D perhaps matches TRBD1 (5 bases). Trimming shortened V by 2 bases and J by 7 bases, and 15 bases separated the two germline ends. Germline CDR1 MDHEN, CDR2 SYDVKM. The CDR3 runs 15 residues. The CDR3 is CASSLRDRLLQPQHF. The CDR3 coding sequence is TGTGCCAGCAGTTTAAGAGACAGATTGTTACAGCCCCAGCATTTT.

In its sample, this clonotype was seen a few times. The V gene is TRBV28, the J gene TRBJ2-5; the match to TRBD2 covers 10 bases. The ends lost 4 bases at V and 1 base at J; junction bases unmatched: 12. The germline gives CDR1 MDHEN, CDR2 SYDVKM. CDR3 size: 18 residues. The CDR3 region has the DNA TGTGCCAGCAGTTGGGTCGGTCTAGCGGGGGTCTTCCAAGAGACCCAGTACTTC. As protein: CASSWVGLAGVFQETQYF.

This chain links TRBV28 with TRBJ2-3; D is ambiguous. Germline V CDR1 and CDR2: MDHEN, SYDVKM. This CDR3 region has 14 residues. V was cut by 7 bases and J by 2 bases, with 13 bases left in between. CDR3 sequence (DNA): TGTGCCAGCAAACCCTCGCCTAACACAGATACGCAGTATTTT. Protein product: CASKPSPNTDTQYF.

V is TRBV28 and J is TRBJ2-3; D is ambiguous. The germline gives CDR1 MDHEN, CDR2 SYDVKM. This CDR3 is 14 amino acids long. V was trimmed by 5 bases and J by 0 bases, leaving 9 bases between them. The DNA of the CDR3 is TGTGCCAGCAGTCCCAAACGTAGCACAGATACGCAGTATTTT. The encoded protein is CASSPKRSTDTQYF.

This chain joins TRBV11-2 and TRBJ2-3, with D hard to call. Germline V gives CDR1 SGHAT, CDR2 FQNNGV. The CDR3 has 12 amino acids. V lost 7 bases and J 2 bases, leaving 7 bases between the germline ends. The CDR3 nucleotides are TGTGCCAGCACCCATTCCACAGATACGCAGTATTTT. The encoded protein is CASTHSTDTQYF.

The table lists this clonotype with many counts. The V call is TRBV7-2, the J call TRBJ1-2; the D gene is possibly TRBD1 (6 bases). The CDR3 loop spans 14 amino acids. The germline V and J ends were trimmed by 2 bases and 2 bases, with 9 bases remaining between them. Germline V gene sequence: CDR1 SGHTA, CDR2 FQGNSA. This chain's CDR3 is CASSLSGGNYGYTF. DNA of the CDR3: TGTGCCAGCAGCTTATCCGGGGGCAACTATGGCTACACCTTC.

The rearrangement joins TRBV7-9 to TRBJ2-1; D is unresolved. The CDR3 length is 13 residues. Germline CDR1 reads SEHNR; CDR2 reads FQNEAQ (reference sequence). V was shortened by 1 base and J by 6 bases, with 7 bases between the two germline ends. CDR3 sequence: CASSLGQFNEQFF. Written as DNA, the CDR3 is TGTGCCAGCAGCTTAGGACAATTCAATGAGCAGTTCTTC.